This is a list of T cell receptor beta chains from one sample in a study of cytomegalovirus exposure and HLA in healthy donors. Repertoires were generated with immunoSEQ multiplex PCR, while TCRdb's copy carries only in-frame clones and drops some. The data contain fewer than 100,000 clones, about three quarters of them singletons. Specimen: PBMCs. These receptors came from a man aged 35-49 years in good health and CMV-seropositive. The CDR3 runs from the conserved cysteine through the conserved F or W. D genes are given only for firm matches. For some rows the clone size is stated as once, few or many, or as a class when expanded; others skip it.

J | V | size | D | CDR3 | DNA
TRBJ1-2 | TRBV6-5 | - | TRBD1 | CASSYSSGGDYGYTF | TGTGCCAGCAGTTACTCTTCAGGGGGCGACTATGGCTACACCTTC
TRBJ1-2 | TRBV6-6 | - | TRBD1 | CASSTDRVGYTF | TGTGCCAGCAGTACGGACAGGGTTGGCTACACCTTC
TRBJ2-1 | TRBV5-4 | once | TRBD2 | CASSLDWTSGNEQFF | TGTGCCAGCAGCTTGGACTGGACTAGCGGTAATGAGCAGTTCTTC
TRBJ2-7 | TRBV11-2 | - | TRBD2 | CASSLGLTSGRGVEQYF | TGTGCCAGCAGCTTAGGCCTGACGAGCGGGAGAGGGGTCGAGCAGTACTTC
TRBJ2-2 | TRBV5-1 | - | - | CASSPGTAGTGELFF | TGCGCCAGCAGCCCCGGGACCGCGGGGACCGGGGAGCTGTTTTTT
TRBJ2-1 | TRBV4-1 | once | TRBD2 | CASSQEAGGQFF | TGCGCCAGCAGCCAAGAGGCGGGGGGGCAGTTCTTC
TRBJ2-3 | TRBV13 | - | TRBD1 | CASSLSLGGPIHTDTQYF | TGTGCCAGCAGCTTATCGCTAGGGGGCCCAATCCACACAGATACGCAGTATTTT
TRBJ1-6 | TRBV5-4 | - | - | CASSLRSYNSPLHF | TGTGCCAGCAGCCTCCGCTCCTATAATTCACCCCTCCACTTT
TRBJ1-1 | TRBV7-9 | - | - | CASSLEGKGEAFF | TGTGCCAGCAGCTTAGAGGGGAAAGGTGAAGCTTTCTTT
TRBJ2-5 | TRBV4-1 | once | TRBD2 | CASSQSHQRGARETQYF | TGCGCCAGCAGCCAGTCTCATCAGCGGGGGGCCCGAGAGACCCAGTACTTC
TRBJ2-1 | TRBV6-5 | - | - | CASSFTTQGINEQFF | TGTGCCAGCAGTTTCACTACTCAGGGAATCAATGAGCAGTTCTTC
TRBJ2-7 | TRBV7-6 | - | TRBD1 | CASSLGDSPLYEQYF | TGTGCCAGCAGCTTAGGGGACAGCCCCCTCTACGAGCAGTACTTC
TRBJ2-5 | TRBV5-4 | - | TRBD2 | CASSLEASGGQETQYF | TGTGCCAGCAGCTTGGAGGCTAGCGGGGGGCAAGAGACCCAGTACTTC
TRBJ2-5 | TRBV18 | - | - | CASSPRTGRVPQETQYF | TGTGCCAGCTCACCACGTACAGGGAGGGTCCCCCAAGAGACCCAGTACTTC
TRBJ2-2 | TRBV5-1 | - | - | CASTQLAGELFF | TGCGCCAGCACTCAGCTAGCGGGGGAGCTGTTTTTT
TRBJ1-1 | TRBV7-2 | - | - | CASSLGSSTEAFF | TGTGCCAGCAGCTTAGGTTCTAGCACTGAAGCTTTCTTT
TRBJ2-6 | TRBV6-4 | - | - | CASSLESGANVLTF | TGTGCCAGCAGTTTGGAGTCTGGGGCCAACGTCCTGACTTTC
TRBJ1-5 | TRBV29-1 | - | - | CSVGETGPNQPQHF | TGCAGCGTTGGAGAAACAGGGCCCAATCAGCCCCAGCATTTT
TRBJ1-4 | TRBV28 | - | - | CASSSRGMILFF | TGTGCCAGCAGTTCAAGAGGGATGATTCTGTTTTTT
TRBJ1-3 | TRBV4-1 | - | - | CASKQGLSGNTIYF | TGCGCCAGCAAACAGGGCCTCTCTGGAAACACCATATATTTT
TRBJ2-7 | TRBV7-9 | - | - | CSSSLYEQYF | TGTTCCAGCAGTCTCTACGAGCAGTACTTC
TRBJ2-6 | TRBV18 | once | - | CASSPSEGGANVLTF | TGTGCCAGCTCACCGTCGGAGGGTGGGGCCAACGTCCTGACTTTC
TRBJ2-7 | TRBV7-2 | - | - | CASSAGPYEQYF | TGTGCCAGCAGCGCGGGACCCTACGAGCAGTACTTC
TRBJ2-2 | TRBV5-1 | - | TRBD2 | CASSSTGLAGTGELFF | TGCGCCAGCAGCTCTACCGGACTAGCTGGCACCGGGGAGCTGTTTTTT
TRBJ2-2 | TRBV5-4 | - | TRBD2 | CASSLGTSGFNTGELFF | TGTGCCAGCAGCCTCGGGACTAGCGGATTTAACACCGGGGAGCTGTTTTTT
TRBJ1-1 | TRBV6-6 | - | - | CASSIGGFTEAFF | TGTGCCAGCAGCATCGGAGGGTTTACTGAAGCTTTCTTT
TRBJ1-5 | TRBV2 | - | - | CASSGADRIQPQHF | TGTGCCAGCAGTGGGGCTGACAGGATTCAGCCCCAGCATTTT
TRBJ2-7 | TRBV6-4 | - | TRBD2 | CASSPGTSSYEQYF | TGTGCCAGCAGCCCCGGGACTAGCTCCTACGAGCAGTACTTC
TRBJ1-1 | TRBV5-4 | - | TRBD1 | CASSPGTGWNTEAFF | TGTGCCAGCAGCCCAGGGACAGGCTGGAACACTGAAGCTTTCTTT
TRBJ2-7 | TRBV5-1 | - | TRBD2 | CASSGASGGAHEQYF | TGCGCCAGCAGCGGGGCTAGCGGGGGGGCCCACGAGCAGTACTTC
TRBJ2-7 | TRBV5-6 | once | - | CASSLGWSGESYEQYF | TGTGCCAGCAGCTTGGGTTGGTCCGGGGAGTCCTACGAGCAGTACTTC
TRBJ2-7 | TRBV10-3 | - | - | CAISEQSGGSSYEQYF | TGTGCCATCAGTGAACAATCAGGGGGGAGCTCCTACGAGCAGTACTTC
TRBJ1-6 | TRBV4-3 | - | - | CASSQEPSGGATSPLHF | TGCGCCAGCAGCCAAGAGCCCTCTGGGGGCGCGACTTCACCCCTCCACTTT
TRBJ2-7 | TRBV7-2 | - | TRBD1 | CASSLVGQGVGEQYF | TGTGCCAGCAGCTTAGTGGGACAGGGTGTTGGCGAGCAGTACTTC
TRBJ1-2 | TRBV5-4 | - | - | CASSLITEPNYGYTF | TGTGCCAGCAGCTTGATTACCGAGCCTAACTATGGCTACACCTTC
TRBJ2-5 | TRBV27 | once | - | CASSLSGYETQYF | TGTGCCAGCAGCCTCTCAGGGTACGAGACCCAGTACTTC
TRBJ1-5 | TRBV7-3 | - | - | CASSLYGGSNQPQHF | TGTGCCAGCAGCTTATATGGGGGGAGCAATCAGCCCCAGCATTTT
TRBJ1-1 | TRBV9 | once | - | CASSAQGNTEAFF | TGTGCCAGCAGCGCACAGGGGAACACTGAAGCTTTCTTT
TRBJ2-7 | TRBV4-1 | once | - | CASSQDRDFGNEQYF | -
TRBJ1-2 | TRBV19 | - | TRBD1 | CASSTRDRVNYGYTF | TGTGCCAGTAGTACCCGGGACAGAGTTAACTATGGCTACACCTTC
TRBJ2-3 | TRBV10-3 | - | - | CATLPLWTGHSTDTQYF | TGTGCCACCTTACCCCTTTGGACGGGACATAGCACAGATACGCAGTATTTT
TRBJ1-2 | TRBV5-4 | - | - | CASSLRAGRDGYTF | TGTGCCAGCAGCTTACGGGCGGGAAGGGATGGCTACACCTTC
TRBJ2-2 | TRBV5-1 | - | - | CASSLALGQDFTGELFF | TGCGCCAGCAGCTTGGCGCTGGGGCAGGATTTCACCGGGGAGCTGTTTTTT
TRBJ2-5 | TRBV7-9 | - | - | CASSIGQGTQYF | TGTGCCAGCAGCATTGGCCAGGGGACCCAGTACTTC
TRBJ2-3 | TRBV5-1 | - | - | CASTWAGPTDTQYF | TGCGCCAGCACATGGGCGGGGCCCACAGATACGCAGTATTTT
TRBJ2-1 | TRBV29-1 | - | - | CSVGGNNRFSPYNEQFF | TGCAGCGTTGGCGGAAATAACAGGTTCTCCCCCTACAATGAGCAGTTCTTC
TRBJ2-1 | TRBV7-7 | once | TRBD2 | CASSSLAGSYNEQFF | TGTGCTAGCAGCTCCTTAGCGGGGTCTTACAATGAGCAGTTCTTC
TRBJ2-7 | TRBV5-4 | - | - | CASSLDATRNEQYF | TGTGCCAGCAGCTTGGACGCGACTCGAAACGAGCAGTACTTC
TRBJ1-1 | TRBV28 | - | - | CASSNLGNTEAFF | TGTGCCAGCAGTAACCTCGGGAACACTGAAGCTTTCTTT
TRBJ2-7 | TRBV10-1 | - | TRBD1 | CASSAGTGFVEQYF | TGCGCCAGCAGTGCCGGGACAGGGTTTGTGGAGCAGTACTTC
TRBJ1-3 | TRBV7-2 | once | - | CASSLVGGPGNTIYF | TGTGCCAGCAGCTTAGTGGGGGGGCCTGGAAACACCATATATTTT